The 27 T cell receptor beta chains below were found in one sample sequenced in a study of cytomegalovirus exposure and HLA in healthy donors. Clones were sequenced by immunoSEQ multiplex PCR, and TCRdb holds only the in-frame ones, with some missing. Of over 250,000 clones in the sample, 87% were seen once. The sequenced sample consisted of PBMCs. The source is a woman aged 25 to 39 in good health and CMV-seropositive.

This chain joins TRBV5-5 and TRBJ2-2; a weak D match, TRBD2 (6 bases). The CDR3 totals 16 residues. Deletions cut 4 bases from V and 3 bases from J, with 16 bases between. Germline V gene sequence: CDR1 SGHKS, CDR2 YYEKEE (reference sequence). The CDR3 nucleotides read TGTGCCAGCAGCCCACTGGGAGGCAGGGACACCGGGGAGCTGTTTTTT. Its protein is CASSPLGGRDTGELFF.

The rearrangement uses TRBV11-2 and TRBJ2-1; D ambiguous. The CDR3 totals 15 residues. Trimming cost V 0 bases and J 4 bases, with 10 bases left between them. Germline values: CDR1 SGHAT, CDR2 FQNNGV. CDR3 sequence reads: CASSLESSSYNEQFF. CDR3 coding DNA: TGTGCCAGCAGCTTAGAGTCCTCGAGTTACAATGAGCAGTTCTTC.

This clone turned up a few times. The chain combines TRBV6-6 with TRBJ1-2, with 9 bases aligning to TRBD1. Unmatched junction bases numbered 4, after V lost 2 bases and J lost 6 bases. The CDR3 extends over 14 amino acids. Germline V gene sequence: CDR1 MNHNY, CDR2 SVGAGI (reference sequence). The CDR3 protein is CASSYARTGDGYTF. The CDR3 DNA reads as TGTGCCAGCAGTTACGCCAGGACAGGGGATGGCTACACCTTC.

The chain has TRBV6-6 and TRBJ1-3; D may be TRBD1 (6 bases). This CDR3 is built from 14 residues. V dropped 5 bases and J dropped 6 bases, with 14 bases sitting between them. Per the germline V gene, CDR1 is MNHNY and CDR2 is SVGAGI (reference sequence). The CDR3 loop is CASSDHRAENTIYF. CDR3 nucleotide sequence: TGTGCCAGCAGTGATCACAGGGCTGAAAACACCATATATTTT.

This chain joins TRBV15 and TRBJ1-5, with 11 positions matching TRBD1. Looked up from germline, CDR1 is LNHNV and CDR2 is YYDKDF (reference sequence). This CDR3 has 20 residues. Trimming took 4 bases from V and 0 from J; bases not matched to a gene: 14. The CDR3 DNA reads TGTGCCACCAGCAAATCTGGGGGACAGGGGGTTAGAAATAGCAATCAGCCCCAGCATTTT. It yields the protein CATSKSGGQGVRNSNQPQHF.

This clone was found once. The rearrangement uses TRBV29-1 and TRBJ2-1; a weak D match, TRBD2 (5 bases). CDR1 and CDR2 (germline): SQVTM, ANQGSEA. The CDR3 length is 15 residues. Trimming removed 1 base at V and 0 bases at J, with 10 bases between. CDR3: CSVEVVGSSYNEQFF. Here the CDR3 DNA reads TGCAGCGTTGAAGTAGTGGGGAGCTCCTACAATGAGCAGTTCTTC.

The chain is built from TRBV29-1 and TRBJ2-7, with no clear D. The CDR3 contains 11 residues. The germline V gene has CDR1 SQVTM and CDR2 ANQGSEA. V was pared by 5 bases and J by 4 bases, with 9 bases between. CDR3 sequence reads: CSVPGPYEQYF. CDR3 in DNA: TGCAGCGTTCCGGGCCCATACGAGCAGTACTTC.

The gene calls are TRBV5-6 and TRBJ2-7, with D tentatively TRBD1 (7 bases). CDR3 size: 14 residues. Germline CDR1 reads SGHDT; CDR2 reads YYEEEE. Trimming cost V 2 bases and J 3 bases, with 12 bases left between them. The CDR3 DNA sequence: TGTGCCAGCAGCTTAACAGGGGAGGTCTACGAGCAGTACTTC. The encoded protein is CASSLTGEVYEQYF.

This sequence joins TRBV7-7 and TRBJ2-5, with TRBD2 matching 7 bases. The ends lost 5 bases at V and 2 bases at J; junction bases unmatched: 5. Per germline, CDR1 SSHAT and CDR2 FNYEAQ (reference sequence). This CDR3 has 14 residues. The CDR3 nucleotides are TGTGCCAGCAGCCTGGGGGGGTTACAAGAGACCCAGTACTTC. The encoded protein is CASSLGGLQETQYF.

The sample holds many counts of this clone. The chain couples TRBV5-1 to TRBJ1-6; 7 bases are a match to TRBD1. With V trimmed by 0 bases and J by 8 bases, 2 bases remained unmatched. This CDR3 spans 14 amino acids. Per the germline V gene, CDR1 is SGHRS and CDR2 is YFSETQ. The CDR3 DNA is TGCGCCAGCAGCTTGGATACAGGGGATTCACCCCTCCACTTT. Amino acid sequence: CASSLDTGDSPLHF.

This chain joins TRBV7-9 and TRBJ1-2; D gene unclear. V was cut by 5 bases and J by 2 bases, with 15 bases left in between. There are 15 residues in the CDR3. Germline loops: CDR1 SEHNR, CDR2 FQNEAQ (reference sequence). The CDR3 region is CASSDMGLGNYGYTF. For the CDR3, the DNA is TGTGCCAGCAGCGACATGGGCCTCGGAAACTATGGCTACACCTTC.

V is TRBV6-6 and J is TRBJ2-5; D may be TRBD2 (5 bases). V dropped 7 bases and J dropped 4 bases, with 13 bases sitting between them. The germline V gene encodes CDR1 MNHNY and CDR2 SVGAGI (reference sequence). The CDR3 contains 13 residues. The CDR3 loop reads CASTRETGETQYF. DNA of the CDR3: TGTGCCAGCACCCGGGAAACCGGAGAGACCCAGTACTTC.

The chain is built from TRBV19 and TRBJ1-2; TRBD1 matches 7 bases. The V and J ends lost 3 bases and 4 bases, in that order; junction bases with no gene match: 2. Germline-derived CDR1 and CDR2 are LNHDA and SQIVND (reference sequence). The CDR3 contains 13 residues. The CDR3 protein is CASSIDRAYGYTF. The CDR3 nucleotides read TGTGCCAGTAGTATCGACAGGGCCTATGGCTACACCTTC. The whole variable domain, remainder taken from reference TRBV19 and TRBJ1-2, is DGGITQSPKYLFRKEGQNVTLSCEQNLNHDAMYWYRQDPGQGLRLIYYSQIVNDFQKGDIAEGYSVSREKKESFPLTVTSAQKNPTAFYLCASSIDRAYGYTFGSGTRLTVV.

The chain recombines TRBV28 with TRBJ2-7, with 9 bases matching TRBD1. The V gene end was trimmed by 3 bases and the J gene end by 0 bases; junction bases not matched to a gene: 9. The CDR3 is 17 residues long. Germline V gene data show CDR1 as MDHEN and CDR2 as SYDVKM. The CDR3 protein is CASSFEGGTGSSYEQYF. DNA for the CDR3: TGTGCCAGCAGTTTTGAGGGGGGGACAGGGAGCTCCTACGAGCAGTACTTC.

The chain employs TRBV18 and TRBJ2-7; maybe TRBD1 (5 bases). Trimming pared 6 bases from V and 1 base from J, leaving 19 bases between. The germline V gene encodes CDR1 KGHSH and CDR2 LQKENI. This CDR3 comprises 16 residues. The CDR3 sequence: CASSPARADTSYEQYF. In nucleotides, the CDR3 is TGTGCCAGCTCTCCGGCCAGGGCAGATACGTCCTACGAGCAGTACTTC.

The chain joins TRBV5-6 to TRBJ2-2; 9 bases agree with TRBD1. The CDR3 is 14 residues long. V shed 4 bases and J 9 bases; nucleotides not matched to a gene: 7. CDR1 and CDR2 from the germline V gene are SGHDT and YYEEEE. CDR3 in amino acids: CASSPGTGQRELFF. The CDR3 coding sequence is TGTGCCAGCAGCCCAGGGACAGGGCAAAGGGAGCTGTTTTTT.

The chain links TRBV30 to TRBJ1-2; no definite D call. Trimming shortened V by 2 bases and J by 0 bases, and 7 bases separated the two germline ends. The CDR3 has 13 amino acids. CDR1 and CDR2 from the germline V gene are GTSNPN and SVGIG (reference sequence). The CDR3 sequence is CAWSRSANYGYTF. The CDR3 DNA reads TGTGCCTGGAGTAGAAGCGCTAACTATGGCTACACCTTC.

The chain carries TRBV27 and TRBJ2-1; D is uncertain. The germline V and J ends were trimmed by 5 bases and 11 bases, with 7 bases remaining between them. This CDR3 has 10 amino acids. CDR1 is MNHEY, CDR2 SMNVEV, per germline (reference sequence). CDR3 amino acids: CASSKPKQFF. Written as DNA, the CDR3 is TGTGCCAGCAGTAAGCCCAAGCAGTTCTTC.

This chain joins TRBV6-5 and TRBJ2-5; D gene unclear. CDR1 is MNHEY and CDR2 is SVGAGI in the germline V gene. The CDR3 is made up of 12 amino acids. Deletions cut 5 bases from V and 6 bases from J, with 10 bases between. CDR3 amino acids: CASSPGPQTQYF. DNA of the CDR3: TGTGCCAGCAGTCCCGGGCCGCAGACCCAGTACTTC.

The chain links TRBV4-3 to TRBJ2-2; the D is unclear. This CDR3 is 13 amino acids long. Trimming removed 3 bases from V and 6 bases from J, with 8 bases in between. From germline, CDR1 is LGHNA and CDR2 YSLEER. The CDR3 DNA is TGCGCCAGCAGCCACGGACCCTCCGGGGAGCTGTTTTTT. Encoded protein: CASSHGPSGELFF.

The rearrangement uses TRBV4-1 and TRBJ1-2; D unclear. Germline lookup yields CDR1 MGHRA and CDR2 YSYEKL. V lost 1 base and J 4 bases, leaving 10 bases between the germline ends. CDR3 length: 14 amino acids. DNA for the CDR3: TGCGCCAGCAGCCAAGCTACGGGTACCTATGGCTACACCTTC. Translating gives CASSQATGTYGYTF.

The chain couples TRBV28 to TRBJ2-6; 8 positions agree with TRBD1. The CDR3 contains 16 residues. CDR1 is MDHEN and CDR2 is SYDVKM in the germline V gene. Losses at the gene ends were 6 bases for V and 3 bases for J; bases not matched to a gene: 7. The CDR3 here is CASRTDRESGANVLTF. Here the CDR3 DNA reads TGTGCCAGCAGAACGGACAGGGAAAGTGGGGCCAACGTCCTGACTTTC.

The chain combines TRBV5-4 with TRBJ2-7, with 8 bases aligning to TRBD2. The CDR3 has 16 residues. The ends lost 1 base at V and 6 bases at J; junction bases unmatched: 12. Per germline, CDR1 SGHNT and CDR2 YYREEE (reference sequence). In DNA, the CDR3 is TGTGCCAGCAGCTTGCCCGGTGTAGCGGGAATGGGCGAGCAGTACTTC. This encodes CASSLPGVAGMGEQYF.

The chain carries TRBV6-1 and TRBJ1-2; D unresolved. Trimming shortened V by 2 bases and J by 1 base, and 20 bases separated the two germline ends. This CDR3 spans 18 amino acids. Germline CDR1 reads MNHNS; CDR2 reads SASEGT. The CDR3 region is CASSERPPFESYNYGYTF. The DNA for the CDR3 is TGTGCCAGCAGTGAAAGACCCCCTTTTGAGTCCTATAACTATGGCTACACCTTC.

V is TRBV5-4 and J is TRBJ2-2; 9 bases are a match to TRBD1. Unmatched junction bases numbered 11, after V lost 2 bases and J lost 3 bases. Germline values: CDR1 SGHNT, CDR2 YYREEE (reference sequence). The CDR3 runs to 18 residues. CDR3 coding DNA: TGTGCCAGCAGCTTCGGGACAGGGTTAAGGGCGGACACCGGGGAGCTGTTTTTT. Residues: CASSFGTGLRADTGELFF.

CDR3 in amino acids: CASSPGQGLYGYTF. The CDR3 coding sequence is TGTGCCAGCAGTCCGGGACAGGGGCTCTATGGCTACACCTTC. The rearrangement uses TRBV27 and TRBJ1-2; TRBD1 aligns across 10 bases. Germline CDR1 reads MNHEY; CDR2 reads SMNVEV (reference sequence). The CDR3 is 14 amino acids. Unmatched junction bases numbered 4, after V lost 5 bases and J lost 4 bases.

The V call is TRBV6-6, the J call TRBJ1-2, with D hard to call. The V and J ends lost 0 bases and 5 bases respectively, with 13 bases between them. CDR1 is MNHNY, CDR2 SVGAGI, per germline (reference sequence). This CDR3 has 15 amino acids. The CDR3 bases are TGTGCCAGCAGTTACTCGTTCGAGGATCAGTATGGCTACACCTTC. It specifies CASSYSFEDQYGYTF.